These 32 T cell receptor beta chains were all obtained from the same sample, sequenced in a study of shared clonotypes between healthy human individuals. TCRdb's table, derived via immunoSEQ multiplex PCR, lists solely in-frame clones and lacks some. The repertoire includes some 490,000 clones, over 70% of them detected once, and 9.5% to 15% sits in the top ten. Material: PBMCs. These receptors all stem from a middle-aged woman in good health. Some clones in this sample may be carry-over from other donors' samples.

A remark on this clone: A read error likely explains this, since a far larger clone differs by one base. The missing conserved phenylalanine or tryptophan at the end of this CDR3 makes a read error likely. The chain combines TRBV2 with TRBJ2-7; 12 bases line up with TRBD2. V shed 4 bases and J 5 bases; nucleotides not matched to a gene: 6. This CDR3 is built from 15 residues. Germline CDR1 SNHLY, CDR2 FYNNEI. CDR3 in amino acids: CASSVLAGGFDEQYL. The DNA of the CDR3 is TGTGCCAGCAGTGTCCTAGCGGGAGGGTTCGACGAGCAGTACTTA.

About this clone: The junction and the germline gene differ at one end; a read error may be behind it. The chain links TRBV6-5 to TRBJ2-7, with TRBD1 as a possible D gene (6 bases). The CDR3 is 13 residues long. Germline V gives CDR1 MNHEY, CDR2 SVGAGI. CDR3 amino acids: CASSHPLTGETAF. The CDR3 DNA is TGTGCCAGCAGTCACCCCTTGACAGGAGAGACCGCCTTC.

Regarding this clone: Possible read error: a much larger clone is one base away. The same CDR3 also results from other DNA sequences found in this sample. This chain uses TRBV6-1 with TRBJ1-1; D remains unclear. The CDR3 contains 13 residues. The germline V and J ends were trimmed by 2 bases and 1 base, with 5 bases remaining between them. Germline V CDR1 and CDR2: MNHNS, SASEGT. The CDR3 DNA reads as TGTGCCAGCAGTGAACAGGCGAACACTGAAGCTTTCTTT. It encodes CASSEQANTEAFF.

This clone was observed a few times. V and J are TRBV13 and TRBJ1-1, with D unclear. Germline CDR1 PRHDT, CDR2 FYEKMQ (reference sequence). This CDR3 contains 12 residues. The V end lost 5 bases, the J end lost 7 bases, and 11 bases lay between the germline ends. CDR3 sequence (DNA): TGTGCCAGCAGCCTCTATGTAGGTGAAGCTTTCTTT. Protein product: CASSLYVGEAFF.

This chain uses TRBV5-1 with TRBJ2-7; TRBD2 matches at 12 bases. The V segment lost 3 bases and the J segment 12 bases; nucleotides outside the gene matches: 13. The germline V gene has CDR1 SGHRS and CDR2 YFSETQ. CDR3 length: 15 residues. The CDR3 loop is CASSSDGLAGGLLYF. The CDR3 nucleotides read TGCGCCAGCAGCTCGGACGGGCTAGCGGGAGGGCTGTTGTACTTC.

As to this clone: This likely stems from a read error, as it lies one base from a far larger clone. The V call is TRBV4-1, the J call TRBJ1-2; D uncertain. CDR1 MGHRA and CDR2 YSYEKL come from the germline V gene. V was clipped by 2 bases and J by 5 bases, with 15 bases between them. This CDR3 has 15 residues. The CDR3 sequence: CASSQTWKSRYGYTF. The DNA of the CDR3 is TGCGCCAGCAGCCAAACATGGAAGTCTAGGTATGGCTACACCTTC.

The chain combines TRBV7-9 with TRBJ2-6; D possibly corresponds to TRBD2 (5 bases). With 2 bases removed from V and 0 bases from J, the gap between germline ends came to 11 bases. Germline CDR1 reads SEHNR; CDR2 reads FQNEAQ (reference sequence). The CDR3 loop spans 17 amino acids. In nucleotides, the CDR3 is TGTGCCAGCAGCTTAAGTCCCGGACTCTCTGGGGCCAACGTCCTGACTTTC. Translating it yields CASSLSPGLSGANVLTF.

This chain connects TRBV19 to TRBJ2-3, with a weak D call TRBD2 (5 bases). Germline loops: CDR1 LNHDA, CDR2 SQIVND (reference sequence). The CDR3 is made up of 14 amino acids. Trimming removed 4 bases from V and 2 bases from J, with 10 bases in between. CDR3 sequence: CASSTAGFTDTQYF. As DNA, the CDR3 is TGTGCCAGTAGTACGGCGGGTTTCACAGATACGCAGTATTTT.

As regards this clone: Since a far larger clone is one base different, this is likely a read error. Other DNA sequences from this sample encode an identical CDR3 as well. The rearrangement links TRBV19 to TRBJ1-2; D is ambiguous. Germline V gene sequence: CDR1 LNHDA, CDR2 SQIVND (reference sequence). This CDR3 region has 14 residues. Trimming shortened V by 6 bases and J by 4 bases, and 15 bases separated the two germline ends. The DNA of the CDR3 is TGTGCCAGTAGCGGGCTGGCCCGCTCCTATGGCTACACCTTC. It yields the protein CASSGLARSYGYTF.

This clone was observed once. Compared with germline, one end of the junction differs, possibly owing to a read error. The sample contains more than one DNA sequence encoding this CDR3. The chain has TRBV15 and TRBJ2-2, with D possibly being TRBD1 (6 bases). The CDR3 loop spans 14 amino acids. From germline, CDR1 is LNHNV and CDR2 YYDKDF (reference sequence). The chain's CDR3 is CATSKDRNTGELFF. The CDR3 DNA reads TGTGCCACCAGCAAGGACAGAAACACCGGGGAACTGTTTTTT.

This chain uses TRBV27 with TRBJ1-4; TRBD1 might be the D (6 bases). Germline V gene sequence: CDR1 MNHEY, CDR2 SMNVEV (reference sequence). The CDR3 runs to 17 residues. V lost 5 bases and J lost 5, with 21 bases in between. The CDR3 loop reads CASSTESPGGLNEKLFF. The CDR3, as DNA: TGTGCCAGCAGTACTGAGTCACCCGGGGGCCTAAATGAAAAACTGTTTTTT.

The chain links TRBV30 to TRBJ1-1; 10 bases are a match to TRBD1. Unmatched junction bases numbered 8, after V lost 2 bases and J lost 5 bases. Germline V CDR1 and CDR2: GTSNPN, SVGIG (reference sequence). The CDR3 has 15 amino acids. This chain's CDR3 is CAWSPGTGVGTEAFF. As DNA, the CDR3 is TGTGCCTGGAGTCCCGGGACAGGGGTAGGTACTGAAGCTTTCTTT.

The V call is TRBV7-2, the J call TRBJ2-5; maybe TRBD2 (6 bases). V was clipped by 5 bases and J by 4 bases, with 17 bases between them. CDR3 length: 15 residues. Germline V gene sequence: CDR1 SGHTA, CDR2 FQGNSA. CDR3 DNA sequence: TGTGCCAGCAGCACTCAGAGGCTAGCGCGAGAGACCCAGTACTTC. Protein: CASSTQRLARETQYF.

The chain uses TRBV30 and TRBJ1-5; TRBD1 aligns across 9 bases. This CDR3 spans 18 amino acids. CDR1 GTSNPN and CDR2 SVGIG come from the germline V gene (reference sequence). Unmatched junction bases numbered 18, after V lost 2 bases and J lost 7 bases. In nucleotides, the CDR3 is TGTGCCTGGAGTTCGGGTCGTACGGGACAGGGAAGCAGCCAGCCCCAGCATTTT. This codes for CAWSSGRTGQGSSQPQHF.

This rearrangement joins TRBV6-5 to TRBJ2-2; D gene unclear. Germline assignment: CDR1 MNHEY and CDR2 SVGAGI. V was trimmed by 2 bases and J by 4 bases, leaving 5 bases between them. The CDR3 is 13 amino acids. CDR3 sequence (DNA): TGTGCCAGCAGTTACGGGTTCACCGGGGAGCTGTTTTTT. Its protein is CASSYGFTGELFF.

The chain recombines TRBV7-1 with TRBJ2-5, with a tentative D call TRBD2 (5 bases). TRBV7-1 is marked as an open reading frame, function uncertain. Trimming stripped 4 bases from V and 5 bases from J, with 8 bases between. The CDR3 covers 12 residues. The CDR3 is CASSLAIETQYF. For the CDR3, the DNA is TGTGCCAGCAGCTTAGCGATCGAGACCCAGTACTTC.

The genes are TRBV11-1 and TRBJ2-7; D is perhaps TRBD1 (6 bases). This CDR3 is 12 amino acids long. The germline gives CDR1 SGHAT, CDR2 FQDESV (reference sequence). Deletions cut 1 base from V and 6 bases from J, with 7 bases between. The CDR3 loop is CASSLVGAEQYF. CDR3 DNA sequence: TGTGCCAGCAGCTTAGTGGGGGCCGAGCAGTACTTC.

The chain has TRBV5-6 and TRBJ1-4, with 7 bases aligning to TRBD1. From germline, CDR1 is SGHDT and CDR2 YYEEEE. V was clipped by 2 bases and J by 8 bases; unmatched bases: 6. The CDR3 totals 14 residues. The DNA for the CDR3 is TGTGCCAGCAGCTTAAGGACAGGTTGGGAAAAACTGTTTTTT. This codes for CASSLRTGWEKLFF.

This clone came up a few times. With only one base between it and a far larger clone, this is likely a read error. This specimen includes other DNA sequences encoding the same CDR3. This chain links TRBV25-1 with TRBJ1-5; D not resolved. The germline gives CDR1 MGHDK, CDR2 SYGVNS. V dropped 0 bases and J dropped 2 bases, with 8 bases sitting between them. The CDR3 totals 15 residues. Here the CDR3 reads CASSEYGGGNQPQHF. CDR3 DNA sequence: TGTGCCAGCAGTGAATACGGTGGTGGCAATCAGCCCCAGCATTTT.

The rearrangement links TRBV5-1 to TRBJ2-1, with 8 bases lining up with TRBD1. The CDR3 length is 13 residues. The germline CDR1 and CDR2 sequences are SGHRS and YFSETQ. V was clipped by 7 bases and J by 5 bases; unmatched bases: 5. The CDR3 DNA is TGCGCCAGCCATCAGGGGGCAGACAATGAGCAGTTCTTC. Translated: CASHQGADNEQFF.

Concerning this clone itself: It is likely a read error: a sequence one base away is far more abundant. The chain uses TRBV7-2 and TRBJ2-2, with D perhaps matching TRBD2 (6 bases). The CDR3 sequence is 15 residues long. CDR1 is SGHTA, CDR2 FQGNSA, per germline. Trimming took off 3 bases at V and 5 bases at J, with 13 bases between the two ends. CDR3 nucleotides: TGTGCCAGCAGCTTCGGGGGTGATAGAACCGGGGAGCTGTTTTTT. It encodes CASSFGGDRTGELFF.

This clone was seen only a few times. This rearrangement joins TRBV11-2 to TRBJ2-1, with no clear D. CDR1 is SGHAT, CDR2 FQNNGV, per germline. The CDR3 contains 14 residues. The ends were cut back, 5 bases at V and 3 bases at J, with 11 bases in the middle. The CDR3 DNA reads as TGTGCCAGCAGCCTCGCGATCAGCTACAATGAGCAGTTCTTC. Amino acids: CASSLAISYNEQFF.

As to this clone: The likely explanation is a read error, given a far larger clone one base away. The rearrangement joins TRBV18 to TRBJ1-5, with unresolved D. The CDR3 has 14 amino acids. V shed 1 base and J shed 7 bases, with 11 bases lying between them. Germline-derived CDR1 and CDR2 are KGHSH and LQKENI. The CDR3 nucleotides read TGTGCCAGCTCACCACAGAGGGCCGAGCAGCCCCAGCATTTT. Protein product: CASSPQRAEQPQHF.

The chain links TRBV6-5 to TRBJ1-2; TRBD1 agrees at 9 bases. The CDR3 has 13 residues. CDR1 and CDR2 from the germline V gene are MNHEY and SVGAGI. V lost 5 bases, J lost 8 bases, and 6 bases stayed unmatched. The CDR3, as DNA: TGTGCCAGCAGTACAGACAGGGGGTTAGGCTACACCTTC. Translated: CASSTDRGLGYTF.

The CDR3 sequence is CASSPIPLAGADNEQFF. The CDR3 DNA sequence: TGTGCCAGCAGCCCAATCCCACTAGCGGGAGCAGACAATGAGCAGTTCTTC. The rearrangement joins TRBV4-2 to TRBJ2-1, with TRBD2 matching over 11 bases. V dropped 4 bases and J dropped 5; count of bases not matched to a gene: 10. In germline, CDR1 is LGHNA, CDR2 YNFKEQ. The CDR3 has 17 amino acids.

A single count supports this clone. This chain uses TRBV7-8 with TRBJ2-5, with no clear D. V was trimmed by 1 base and J by 7 bases, leaving 13 bases between them. Germline V gives CDR1 SGHVS, CDR2 FQNEAQ. The CDR3 covers 14 residues. DNA for the CDR3: TGTGCCAGCAGCTTAGGTGACCCCCCGGGGACCCAGTACTTC. Translation: CASSLGDPPGTQYF. The variable domain in full, with the rest retrieved from reference TRBV7-8 and TRBJ2-5, is GAGVSQSPRYKVAKRGQDVALRCDPISGHVSLFWYQQALGQGPEFLTYFQNEAQLDKSGLPSDRFFAERPEGSVSTLKIQRTQQEDSAVYLCASSLGDPPGTQYFGPGTRLLVL.

For this clone: A far larger clone is off by one base, so a read error is likely. Other nucleotide sequences from this sample produce the same CDR3. This chain connects TRBV6-1 to TRBJ2-7; 9 bases are shared with TRBD2. CDR1 and CDR2 from the germline V gene are MNHNS and SASEGT. The CDR3 runs to 14 residues. With V trimmed by 3 bases and J by 2 bases, 2 bases remained unmatched. In DNA form, the CDR3 reads TGTGCCAGCAGTGAGGCGGGGGGGCCCTACGAGCAGTACTTC. Encoded protein: CASSEAGGPYEQYF.

The gene calls are TRBV7-2 and TRBJ2-1; 11 bases are shared with TRBD2. The CDR3 runs to 16 residues. Germline values: CDR1 SGHTA, CDR2 FQGNSA. V trimming: 0 bases; J trimming: 4 bases; junction bases outside the gene matches: 2. CDR3 DNA: TGTGCCAGCAGCTTAGCGGGACTAGCGGATTACAATGAGCAGTTCTTC. Amino acids: CASSLAGLADYNEQFF.

The chain couples TRBV5-1 to TRBJ2-5; D perhaps matches TRBD1 (5 bases). The germline gives CDR1 SGHRS, CDR2 YFSETQ. V lost 3 bases to trimming and J lost 1 base, with 10 bases between them. This CDR3 spans 14 amino acids. The CDR3 bases are TGCGCCAGCAGCTCTACAGGTCCCCAAGAGACCCAGTACTTC. Its protein is CASSSTGPQETQYF.

CDR3 residues: CASSLTGTSYNEQFF. The CDR3 bases are TGCGCCAGCAGCTTGACAGGGACGTCCTACAATGAGCAGTTCTTC. This rearrangement joins TRBV5-1 to TRBJ2-1, with a tentative D call TRBD1 (6 bases). Germline V gene data show CDR1 as SGHRS and CDR2 as YFSETQ. The CDR3 is 15 residues long. Deletions cut 1 base from V and 1 base from J, with 9 bases between.

The chain couples TRBV29-1 to TRBJ2-7, with a possible D match to TRBD2 (5 bases). Germline CDR1 reads SQVTM; CDR2 reads ANQGSEA. This CDR3 has 13 amino acids. Deletions cut 4 bases from V and 1 base from J, with 11 bases between. This CDR3 is CSVGAGLSYEQYF. The DNA for the CDR3 is TGCAGCGTTGGTGCGGGTTTATCCTACGAGCAGTACTTC.

This chain uses TRBV6-5 with TRBJ2-7; no definite D call. Germline loops: CDR1 MNHEY, CDR2 SVGAGI. This CDR3 region has 14 residues. V dropped 6 bases and J dropped 6 bases, with 18 bases sitting between them. The DNA of the CDR3 is TGTGCCAGCAGCCCACAAGGGTCAGGCCTCGAGCAGTACTTC. Its translation is CASSPQGSGLEQYF.